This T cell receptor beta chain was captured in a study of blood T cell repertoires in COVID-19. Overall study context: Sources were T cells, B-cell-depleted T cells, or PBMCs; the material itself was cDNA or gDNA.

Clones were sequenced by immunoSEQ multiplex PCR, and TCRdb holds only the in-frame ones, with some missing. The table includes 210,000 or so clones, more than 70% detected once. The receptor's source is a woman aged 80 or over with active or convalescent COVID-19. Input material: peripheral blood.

The CDR3 is CAAAGISGNTIYF. The CDR3 nucleotides read TGTGCCGCCGCAGGGATCTCTGGAAACACCATATATTTT. This rearrangement joins TRBV10-3 to TRBJ1-3; D might be TRBD1 (5 bases). Germline V gives CDR1 ENHRY, CDR2 SYGVKD. Trimming cost V 11 bases and J 0 bases, with 11 bases left between them. This CDR3 comprises 13 residues.